This entry is about one TCR beta chain. The target antigen is unknown. These data are taken from a study of metastatic and nonmetastatic thyroid tumors. Study-wide background: It was across blood and tumor or nodule tissue from malignant and benign thyroid patients that repertoires were compared.

In the study's own analysis: The study took CDR3 differences across clinicopathological groups and made a distant-metastasis classifier for papillary thyroid cancer from them. From the PCR reads, TCRdb re-called clones with MiXCR. The V and J calls shown here were made by TCRdb, not taken from the authors' results. The repertoire holds roughly 29,000 clones, with approximately 22% as singletons. The CDR3 contains 11 residues. Germline V gene data show CDR1 as SGDLS and CDR2 as YYNGEE. V shed 6 bases and J shed 5 bases, with 5 bases lying between them. Thyroid surgery had not been preceded by any treatment in any patient. Study results and caveats: TCR beta diversity was reportedly significantly higher in malignant thyroid tumors than benign nodules, in blood and tumor.

Sequenced material: blood. This chain connects TRBV9 to TRBJ2-2; D possibly corresponds to TRBD2 (5 bases). The TCR was taken from a female donor with papillary thyroid cancer or a benign thyroid nodule (not recorded which). Some clones in this sample may be carry-over from other donors' samples. This CDR3 is CASTGTGELFF. The CDR3 DNA is TGTGCCAGCACGGGGACCGGGGAGCTGTTTTTT.